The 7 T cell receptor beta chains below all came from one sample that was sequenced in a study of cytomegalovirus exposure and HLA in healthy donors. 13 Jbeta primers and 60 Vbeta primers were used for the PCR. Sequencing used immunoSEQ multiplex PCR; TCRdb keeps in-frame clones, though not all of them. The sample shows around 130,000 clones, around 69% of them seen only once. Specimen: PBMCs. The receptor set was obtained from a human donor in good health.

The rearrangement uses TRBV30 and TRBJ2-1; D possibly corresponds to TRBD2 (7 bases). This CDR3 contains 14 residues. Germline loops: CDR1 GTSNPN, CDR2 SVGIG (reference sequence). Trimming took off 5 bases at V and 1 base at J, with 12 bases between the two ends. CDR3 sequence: CAWVGGPSYNEQFF. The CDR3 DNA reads TGTGCCTGGGTGGGGGGGCCGTCCTACAATGAGCAGTTCTTC.

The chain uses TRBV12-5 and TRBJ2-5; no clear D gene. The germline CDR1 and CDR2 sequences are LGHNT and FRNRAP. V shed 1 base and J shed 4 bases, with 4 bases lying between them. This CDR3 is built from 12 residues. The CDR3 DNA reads TGTGCTAGTGGTTTGGGCGGAGAGACCCAGTACTTC. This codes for CASGLGGETQYF.

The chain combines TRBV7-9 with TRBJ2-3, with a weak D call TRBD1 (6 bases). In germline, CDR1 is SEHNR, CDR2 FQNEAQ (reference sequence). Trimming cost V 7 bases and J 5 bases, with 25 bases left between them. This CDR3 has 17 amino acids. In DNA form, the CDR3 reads TGTGCCAGCAACTCTTCTCCAGGGGCTAGTTCAAAAGATACGCAGTATTTT. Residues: CASNSSPGASSKDTQYF.

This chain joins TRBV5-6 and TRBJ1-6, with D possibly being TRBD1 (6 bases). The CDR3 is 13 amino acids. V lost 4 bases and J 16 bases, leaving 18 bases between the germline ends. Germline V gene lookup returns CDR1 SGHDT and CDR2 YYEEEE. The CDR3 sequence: CASSQNPGQKLHF. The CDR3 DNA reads TGTGCCAGCAGCCAAAACCCGGGACAAAAGCTCCACTTT.

CDR3 sequence: CASAQRGESETQYF. Here the CDR3 DNA reads TGTGCCAGCGCCCAGCGGGGGGAATCTGAGACCCAGTACTTC. V usage is TRBV19 and J usage is TRBJ2-5, with 9 bases that match TRBD2. Germline V gives CDR1 LNHDA, CDR2 SQIVND (reference sequence). The ends lost 9 bases at V and 5 bases at J; junction bases unmatched: 10. The CDR3 length is 14 residues. The full variable domain, with the rest looked up from reference TRBV19 and TRBJ2-5, is DGGITQSPKYLFRKEGQNVTLSCEQNLNHDAMYWYRQDPGQGLRLIYYSQIVNDFQKGDIAEGYSVSREKKESFPLTVTSAQKNPTAFYLCASAQRGESETQYFGPGTRLLVL.

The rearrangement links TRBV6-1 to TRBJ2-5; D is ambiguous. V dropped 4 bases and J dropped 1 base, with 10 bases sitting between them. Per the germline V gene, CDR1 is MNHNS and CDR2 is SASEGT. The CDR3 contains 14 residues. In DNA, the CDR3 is TGTGCCAGCAGTGCCCCCCCGCGCCAAGAGACCCAGTACTTC. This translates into CASSAPPRQETQYF.

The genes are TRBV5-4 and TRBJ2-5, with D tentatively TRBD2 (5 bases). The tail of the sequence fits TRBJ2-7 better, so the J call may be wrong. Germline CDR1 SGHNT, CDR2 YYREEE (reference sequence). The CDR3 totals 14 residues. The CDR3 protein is CASSLASSLYEQYF. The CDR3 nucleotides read TGTGCCAGCAGCTTGGCTAGCTCCCTCTACGAGCAGTACTTC.